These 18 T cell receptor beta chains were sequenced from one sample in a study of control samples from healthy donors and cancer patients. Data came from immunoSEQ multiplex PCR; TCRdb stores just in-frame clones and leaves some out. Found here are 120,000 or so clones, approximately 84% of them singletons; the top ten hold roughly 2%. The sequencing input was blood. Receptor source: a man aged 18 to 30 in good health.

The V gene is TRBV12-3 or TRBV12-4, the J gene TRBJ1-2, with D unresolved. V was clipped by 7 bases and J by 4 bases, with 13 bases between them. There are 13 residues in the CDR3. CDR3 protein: CASNLDGLYGYTF. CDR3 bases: TGTGCCAGCAACTTGGATGGTCTCTATGGCTACACCTTC.

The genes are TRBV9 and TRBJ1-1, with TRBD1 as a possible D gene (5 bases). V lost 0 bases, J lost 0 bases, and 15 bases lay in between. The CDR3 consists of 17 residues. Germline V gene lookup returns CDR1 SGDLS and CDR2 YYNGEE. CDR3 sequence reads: CASSVEGRDLMNTEAFF. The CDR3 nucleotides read TGTGCCAGCAGCGTAGAAGGCAGGGACCTTATGAACACTGAAGCTTTCTTT.

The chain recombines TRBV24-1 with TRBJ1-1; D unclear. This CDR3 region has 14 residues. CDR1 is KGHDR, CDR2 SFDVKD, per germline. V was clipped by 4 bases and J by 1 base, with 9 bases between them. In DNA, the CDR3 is TGTGCCACCAGTGAAAACAGACCGAACACTGAAGCTTTCTTT. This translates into CATSENRPNTEAFF.

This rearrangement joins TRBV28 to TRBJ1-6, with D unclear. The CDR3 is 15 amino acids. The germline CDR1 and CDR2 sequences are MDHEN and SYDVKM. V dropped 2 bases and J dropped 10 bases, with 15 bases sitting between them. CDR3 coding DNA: TGTGCCAGCAGTTTAGACCCCCGGGCCGGGTCACCCCTCCACTTT. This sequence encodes CASSLDPRAGSPLHF.

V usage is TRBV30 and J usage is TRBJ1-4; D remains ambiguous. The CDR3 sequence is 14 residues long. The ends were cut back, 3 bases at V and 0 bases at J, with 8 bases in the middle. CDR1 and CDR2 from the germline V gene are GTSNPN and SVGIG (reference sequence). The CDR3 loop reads CAWRETPTNEKLFF. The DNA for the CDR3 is TGTGCCTGGAGGGAGACCCCAACTAATGAAAAACTGTTTTTT.

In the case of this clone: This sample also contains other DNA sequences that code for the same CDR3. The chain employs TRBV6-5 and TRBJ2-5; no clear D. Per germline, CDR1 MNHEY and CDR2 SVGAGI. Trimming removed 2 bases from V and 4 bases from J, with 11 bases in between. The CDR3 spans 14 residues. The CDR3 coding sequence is TGTGCCAGCAGTTACGGCGCTTTGGGAGAGACCCAGTACTTC. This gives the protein CASSYGALGETQYF.

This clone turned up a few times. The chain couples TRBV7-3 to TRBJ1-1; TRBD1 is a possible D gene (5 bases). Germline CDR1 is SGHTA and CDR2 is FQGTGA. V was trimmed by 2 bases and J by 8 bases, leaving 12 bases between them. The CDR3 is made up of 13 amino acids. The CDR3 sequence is CASSLDRSGEAFF. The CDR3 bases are TGTGCCAGCAGCTTAGATAGGTCAGGGGAAGCTTTCTTT.

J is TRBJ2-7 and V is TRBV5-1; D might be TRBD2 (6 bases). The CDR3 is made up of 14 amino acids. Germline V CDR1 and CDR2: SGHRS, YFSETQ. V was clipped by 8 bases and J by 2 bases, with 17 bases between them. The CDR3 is CASSRGTQAYEQYF. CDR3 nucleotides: TGCGCCAGTTCGCGCGGGACTCAAGCCTACGAGCAGTACTTC.

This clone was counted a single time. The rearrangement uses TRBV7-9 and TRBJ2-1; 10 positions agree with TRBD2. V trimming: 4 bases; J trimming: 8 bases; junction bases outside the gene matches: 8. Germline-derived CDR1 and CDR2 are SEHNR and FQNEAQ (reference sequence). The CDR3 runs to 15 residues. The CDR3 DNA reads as TGTGCCAGCAGCTCACGAGCGGGAGGGCCTTATGAGCAGTTCTTC. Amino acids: CASSSRAGGPYEQFF.

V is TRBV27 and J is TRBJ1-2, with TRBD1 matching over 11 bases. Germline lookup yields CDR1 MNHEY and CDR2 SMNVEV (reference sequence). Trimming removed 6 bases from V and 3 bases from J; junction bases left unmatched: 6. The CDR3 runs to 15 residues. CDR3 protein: CASSRTGGKDYGYTF. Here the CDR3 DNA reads TGTGCCAGCAGCCGGACAGGGGGCAAGGACTATGGCTACACCTTC.

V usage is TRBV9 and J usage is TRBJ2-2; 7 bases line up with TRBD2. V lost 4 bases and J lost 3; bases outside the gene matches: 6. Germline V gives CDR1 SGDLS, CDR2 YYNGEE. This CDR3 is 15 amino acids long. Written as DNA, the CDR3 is TGTGCCAGCAGCCCCCTAGCGGCCTACACCGGGGAGCTGTTTTTT. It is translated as CASSPLAAYTGELFF.

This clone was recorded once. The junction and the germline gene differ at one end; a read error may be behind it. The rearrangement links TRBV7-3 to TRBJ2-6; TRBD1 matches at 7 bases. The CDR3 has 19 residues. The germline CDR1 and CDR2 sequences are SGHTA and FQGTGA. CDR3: CAGSLISVPTGSGANVLTF. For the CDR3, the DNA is TGTGCCGGCAGCTTAATATCGGTGCCGACAGGGTCTGGGGCCAACGTCCTGACTTTC.

The CDR3 protein is CASRTTGAINEKLFF. The CDR3 DNA sequence: TGTGCCAGCAGAACGACAGGGGCGATTAATGAAAAACTGTTTTTT. The gene calls are TRBV7-6 and TRBJ1-4, with TRBD1 identical over 8 bases. With V trimmed by 6 bases and J by 4 bases, 7 bases remained unmatched. This CDR3 has 15 residues. Germline CDR1 reads SGHVS; CDR2 reads FNYEAQ.

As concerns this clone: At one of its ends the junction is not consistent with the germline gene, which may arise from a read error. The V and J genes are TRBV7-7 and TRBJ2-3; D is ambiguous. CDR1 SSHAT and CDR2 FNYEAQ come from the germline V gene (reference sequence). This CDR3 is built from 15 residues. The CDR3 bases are TGTGCTAGCAGCTTCTCTCCTGCGAGCACAGATACGCAGTATTTT. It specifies CASSFSPASTDTQYF.

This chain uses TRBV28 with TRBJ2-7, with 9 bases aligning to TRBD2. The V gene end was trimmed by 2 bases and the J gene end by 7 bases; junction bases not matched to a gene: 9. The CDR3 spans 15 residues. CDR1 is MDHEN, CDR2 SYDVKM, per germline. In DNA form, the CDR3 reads TGTGCCAGCAGTTTAGAATCGGCGGGGGGGGCTGAGCAGTACTTC. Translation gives CASSLESAGGAEQYF. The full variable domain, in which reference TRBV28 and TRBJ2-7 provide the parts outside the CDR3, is DVKVTQSSRYLVKRTGEKVFLECVQDMDHENMFWYRQDPGLGLRLIYFSYDVKMKEKGDIPEGYSVSREKKERFSLILESASTNQTSMYLCASSLESAGGAEQYFGPGTRLTVT.

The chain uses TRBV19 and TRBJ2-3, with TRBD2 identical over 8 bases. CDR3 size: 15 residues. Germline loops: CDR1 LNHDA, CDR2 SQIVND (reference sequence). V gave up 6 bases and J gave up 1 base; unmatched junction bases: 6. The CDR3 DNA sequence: TGTGCCAGTAGCAAGCGGGAGTGGGGCACAGATACGCAGTATTTT. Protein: CASSKREWGTDTQYF.

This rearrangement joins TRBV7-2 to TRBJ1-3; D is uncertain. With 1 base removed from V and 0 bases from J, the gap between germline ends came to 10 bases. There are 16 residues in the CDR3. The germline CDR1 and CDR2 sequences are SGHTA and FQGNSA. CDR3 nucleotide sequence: TGTGCCAGCAGCTTAGGTAGCCATACCTCTGGAAACACCATATATTTT. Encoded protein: CASSLGSHTSGNTIYF. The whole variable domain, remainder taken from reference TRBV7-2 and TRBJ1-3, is GAGVSQSPSNKVTEKGKDVELRCDPISGHTALYWYRQSLGQGLEFLIYFQGNSAPDKSGLPSDRFSAERTGGSVSTLTIQRTQQEDSAVYLCASSLGSHTSGNTIYFGEGSWLTVV.

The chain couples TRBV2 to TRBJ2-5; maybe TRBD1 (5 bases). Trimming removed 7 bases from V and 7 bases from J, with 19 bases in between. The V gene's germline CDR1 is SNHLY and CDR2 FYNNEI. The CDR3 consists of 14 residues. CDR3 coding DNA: TGTGCCAGCACCCTGTCGTCGCAGGGCGGGACCCAGTACTTC. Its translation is CASTLSSQGGTQYF. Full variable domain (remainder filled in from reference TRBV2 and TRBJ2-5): EPEVTQTPSHQVTQMGQEVILRCVPISNHLYFYWYRQILGQKVEFLVSFYNNEISEKSEIFDDQFSVERPDGSNFTLKIRSTKLEDSAMYFCASTLSSQGGTQYFGPGTRLLVL.